This T cell receptor (beta chain) was profiled in a study of cytomegalovirus exposure and HLA in healthy donors. In germline, CDR1 is SGHNT, CDR2 YYREEE (reference sequence). J gave up 6 bases and V 4 bases, and 11 bases lay outside the gene matches. The CDR3 totals 17 residues. Primers for the PCR totalled 60 Vbeta and 13 Jbeta. Sequenced by immunoSEQ multiplex PCR; TCRdb stores in-frame clones only, minus some. The data show 100,000 or so clones, about 83% seen once. The chain links TRBV5-4 to TRBJ2-1, with 12 nucleotides matching TRBD2. This TCR came from a young man in good health and CMV-seronegative. Sequencing was done on a sample of PBMCs. The CDR3 sequence: CASSTTPGLAGPNEQFF. The CDR3 DNA sequence: TGTGCCAGCAGCACCACACCTGGACTAGCGGGGCCCAATGAGCAGTTCTTC.